This paragraph reports one T cell receptor (beta chain). In its sample, this clonotype was seen a few times. What antigen it recognizes has not been identified. Given a much more abundant clone one base away, this may be a read error. V is cut by 0 bases and J by 3 bases, and the space between the germline ends is 6 bases. CDR1 and CDR2 are read off the germline V gene as SGHRS and YFSETQ. Including the terminal cysteine and phenylalanine, the CDR3 comprises 13 residues. Just CDR3 DNA is preserved here, 39 bases in frame from base 1. This record comes from a study of T cells in Graves' hyperthyroidism and ophthalmopathy (dated by TCRdb to the late 2010s). Notes on the research overall: TCR V-J signatures able to tell the groups apart were searched for in a discovery cohort of approximately 95 patients, of whom around 42 had Graves' ophthalmopathy and 57 had stable Graves' hyperthyroidism. Prospective prediction of ophthalmopathy was tested in an independent validation cohort consisting of fewer than 20 hyperthyroidism patients and more than 15 patients who later progressed to ophthalmopathy. The approximately 98 discovery patients were randomly divided into training and test sets at a 7:3 ratio. The study also compared thyroid tissue and blood T-cell repertoires from roughly 6 Graves' hyperthyroidism patients. After blood sampling, hyperthyroidism patients were treated with methimazole at a starting dose of 30 mg daily, and ophthalmopathy patients were treated with high-dose intravenous methylprednisolone. The paper describes TCR Vbeta CDR3 sequencing of about 140 peripheral blood samples, made up of 40 to 45 ophthalmopathy patients, roughly 80 hyperthyroidism patients and approximately 17 progressor patients.

What the authors observed across the whole study: In validation, progression to ophthalmopathy was predicted by the model with 70% to 71% sensitivity and about 72% specificity, a median of 6.5 months before onset. Most expanded thyroid clonotypes (frequency above 0.001) were also found in blood, which suggests that blood repertoires may mirror thyroid immune responses. No statistical method was used to set the sample size in advance, and investigators knew the group allocation. A model built on a 13 V-J signature distinguished ophthalmopathy from stable hyperthyroidism, reaching roughly 88% sensitivity and 81.08% specificity in cross-validation and 80%/75% in testing.

The TCR beta CDR3 regions were amplified from RNA transcripts. The TCR CDR3 was subjected to a first round of RT-PCR using the HTBI primer set and the Qiagen OneStep RT-PCR kit. Libraries were constructed in a second round of multiplex PCR, after which size selection and purification were performed. Sequencing of the libraries was done on an Illumina HiSeq2000 using paired-end 100 bp reads. As for the original processing: SOAPnuke was used to process the raw data, removing reads that contained adapters or uncalled bases, had a mean Phred below 15, or lacked an exact match to the constant primer or identifier. COPE v1.2.5 was used to merge the high-quality paired reads, and each unique nucleotide sequence was defined as a clonotype. MiTCR v1.1 was used to align clonotypes to the IMGT TRBV, TRBD and TRBJ reference segments. The analysis was restricted to V-J combinations with a frequency above 0.0001, which together covered roughly 99% of the repertoires. The TCS score was defined as F50 (clonal expansion) divided by E x V (chaos), with BLOSUM62-based TCRdist calculated between CDR3 peptides within each V-J. Welch's t-statistics and random forest reduced 450 to 600 V-J features to about 12, which were used in a naive Bayes classifier (R e1071). The Morisita-Horn index was used to measure how similar the thyroid and blood repertoires were. TCRdb applied fastp at Q25 and MiXCR to the public reads, then kept only in-frame beta chains. Merged by CDR3 protein, the rows form single entries marked with the most common genes and DNA. The V and J calls and clone size come from TCRdb's table, not from the authors' own analysis. The sample data list roughly 500,000 distinct CDR3 sequences, and about 43% of these were observed just once. The top ten hold roughly 20% of the sample.

Exclusion was applied to patients with uncontrolled infections, other autoimmune diseases, pregnancy or lactation. Clinical symptoms, serum thyroxine and TRAb, thyroid ultrasound, and orbital computed tomography formed the basis for the diagnoses. Total RNA was extracted with Trizol reagent, and quality was checked on an Agilent 2100 Bioanalyzer. Material for sequencing was peripheral blood or thyroid tissue (not recorded which). This chain joins TRBV5-1 to TRBJ1-2; the D gene is perhaps TRBD1, on 5 matching bases. The clonotype comes from an adult woman with Graves' disease, either hyperthyroidism or ophthalmopathy (not recorded which). The CDR3 here reads CASSLEGYYGYTF. DNA sequence: TGCGCCAGCAGCTTGGAGGGGTACTATGGCTACACCTTC.